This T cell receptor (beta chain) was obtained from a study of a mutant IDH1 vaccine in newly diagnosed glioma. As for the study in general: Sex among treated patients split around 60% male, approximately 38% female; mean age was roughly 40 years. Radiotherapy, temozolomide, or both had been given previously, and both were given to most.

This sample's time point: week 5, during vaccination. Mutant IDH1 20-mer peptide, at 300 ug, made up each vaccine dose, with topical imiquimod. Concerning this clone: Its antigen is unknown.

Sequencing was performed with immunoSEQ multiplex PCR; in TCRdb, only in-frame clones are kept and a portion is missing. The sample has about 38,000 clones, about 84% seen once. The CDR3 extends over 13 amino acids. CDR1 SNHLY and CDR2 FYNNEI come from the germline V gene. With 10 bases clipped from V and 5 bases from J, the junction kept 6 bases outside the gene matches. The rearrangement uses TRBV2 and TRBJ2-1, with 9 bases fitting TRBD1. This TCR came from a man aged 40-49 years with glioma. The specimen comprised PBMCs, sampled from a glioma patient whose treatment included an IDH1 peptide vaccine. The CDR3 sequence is CATKQGADNEQFF. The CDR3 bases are TGTGCCACAAAACAGGGGGCTGACAATGAGCAGTTCTTC. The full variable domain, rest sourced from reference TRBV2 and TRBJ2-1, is EPEVTQTPSHQVTQMGQEVILRCVPISNHLYFYWYRQILGQKVEFLVSFYNNEISEKSEIFDDQFSVERPDGSNFTLKIRSTKLEDSAMYFCATKQGADNEQFFGPGTRLTVL.